A single sample is the source of the 4 T cell receptor beta chains below, sequenced in a study of technical replicates of blood from a few donors. Assay: immunoSEQ multiplex PCR; the TCRdb copy retains only in-frame clones and omits some. The sample has tens of thousands of clones; around 94% are singletons. Sequenced input: T cells isolated from PBMCs. The receptors were sampled from a human donor in good health.

The chain recombines TRBV11-3 with TRBJ1-1; D is possibly TRBD1 (5 bases). Germline V gene data show CDR1 as SGHNT and CDR2 as YENEEA. V was cut by 3 bases and J by 8 bases, with 13 bases left in between. CDR3 length: 13 residues. DNA for the CDR3: TGTGCCAGCAGCTTCATCCAGGAGGGGGAAGCTTTCTTT. Protein: CASSFIQEGEAFF.

This chain links TRBV5-1 with TRBJ1-1; D call uncertain. Germline assignment: CDR1 SGHRS and CDR2 YFSETQ. The CDR3 extends over 12 amino acids. V was shortened by 0 bases and J by 8 bases, with 8 bases between the two germline ends. CDR3 loop: CASSLEAGEAFF. CDR3 nucleotides: TGCGCCAGCAGCTTGGAGGCGGGGGAAGCTTTCTTT.

This chain uses TRBV7-9 with TRBJ2-7, with a possible D match to TRBD2 (5 bases). CDR1 and CDR2 from the germline V gene are SEHNR and FQNEAQ (reference sequence). The CDR3 has 14 residues. V lost 2 bases and J lost 2, with 10 bases in between. CDR3 sequence: CASSLKEETYEQYF. Written as DNA, the CDR3 is TGTGCCAGCAGCTTAAAGGAGGAAACCTACGAGCAGTACTTC. The full variable domain, in which reference TRBV7-9 and TRBJ2-7 provide the parts outside the CDR3, is DTGVSQNPRHKITKRGQNVTFRCDPISEHNRLYWYRQTLGQGPEFLTYFQNEAQLEKSRLLSDRFSAERPKGSFSTLEIQRTEQGDSAMYLCASSLKEETYEQYFGPGTRLTVT.

This sequence joins TRBV27 and TRBJ1-2; TRBD1 aligns across 8 bases. Germline CDR1 reads MNHEY; CDR2 reads SMNVEV (reference sequence). Germline trimming cut 6 bases from V and 2 bases from J; bases unmatched to any gene: 14. This CDR3 spans 17 amino acids. Here the CDR3 DNA reads TGTGCCAGCAGGACTAGACTCCGGGACAGGAGCAACTATGGCTACACCTTC. As protein: CASRTRLRDRSNYGYTF.